This T cell receptor (beta chain) comes out of a study of T-cell reconstitution after alpha-beta-depleted transplantation in children. This clonotype was seen ten or more times. V lost 0 bases to trimming and J lost 1 base, with 6 bases between them. Germline lookup yields CDR1 DFQATT and CDR2 SNEGSKA (reference sequence). The CDR3 is 14 amino acids. Preparing the TCRbeta library involved the use of unique molecular identifiers. TCRdb reanalysed the PCR reads using MiXCR and keeps one entry per CDR3 protein. The sample records hundreds of thousands of distinct CDR3 sequences, 11% being singletons. Here the sequenced sample was PBMCs, taken before TCRalphabeta/CD19-depleted stem cell transplant. The chain joins TRBV20-1 to TRBJ2-2; D is undetermined. This clonotype originated in a child in the first two years of life with acute myeloid leukemia, due to receive a stem cell transplant. CDR3 sequence reads: CSARDRWNTGELFF. The CDR3 nucleotides read TGCAGTGCTAGAGATCGATGGAACACCGGGGAGCTGTTTTTT.